This T cell receptor beta chain comes out of a study of T cell responses to AZD1222 COVID-19 vaccine. The study, taken as a whole, reports: Possibly, clonal diversity was underestimated; donors were largely white British and included more females. Compared with day 0, the breadth and depth of the Spike-specific TCR repertoire rose significantly after two doses of AZD1222. Every sample of the repertoires postdated the peak T cell response.

Worth noting for this clone: Antigen unknown.

The assay was immunoSEQ multiplex PCR, and TCRdb's table has in-frame clones only and misses some. The sample has more than 110,000 clones, 80% to 95% seen once. Germline values: CDR1 LNHDA, CDR2 SQIVND (reference sequence). There are 13 residues in the CDR3. The V gene lost 6 bases and the J gene lost 0 bases, with 7 bases spanning the gap. Samples with a second dose at about 4 or about 12 weeks were pooled together. The chain couples TRBV19 to TRBJ2-3; a weak D match, TRBD2 (6 bases). The sequencing used peripheral blood, collected 28 days after the second AZD1222 dose. The sequence was obtained from an adult who received the AZD1222 COVID-19 vaccine. The CDR3 reads CASRSGSTDTQYF. CDR3 DNA sequence: TGTGCCAGTAGGAGCGGGAGCACAGATACGCAGTATTTT.